Listed below are T cell receptor beta chains from one sample, sequenced in a study of CD8 T cells in ankylosing spondylitis. TCRdb re-called the 5' RACE reads with MiXCR, one entry per CDR3 protein. Counted here are about 350,000 distinct CDR3 sequences, roughly 20% occurring once; the ten biggest clones make up roughly 13%. Sequenced sample: blood, either unsorted or a sorted T cell fraction (not recorded which). Source of these receptors: a male donor with ankylosing spondylitis or in good health (not recorded which). Both conserved end residues are part of each CDR3. The D gene is left open where the match is weak. The size of a clone is reported for some rows only, either as once, few or many, or as a class for expanded clones.

abundance: NA; v_gene: TRBV12-3/TRBV12-4; j_gene: TRBJ2-5; d_gene: NA; len: 14; CDR3nt: TGTGCCAGCAGTTTAGGCCAGCAACAAGAGACCCAGTACTTC; CDR3aa: CASSLGQQQETQYF
abundance: few; v_gene: TRBV6-5; j_gene: TRBJ1-3; d_gene: NA; len: 14; CDR3nt: TGTGCCAGCAGTTCGGCCTTGGGGAGAAACACCATATATTTT; CDR3aa: CASSSALGRNTIYF
abundance: few; v_gene: TRBV29-1; j_gene: TRBJ2-3; d_gene: TRBD2; len: 13; CDR3nt: TGCAGCGCGGGAGGGCCCTTCACAGATACGCAGTATTTT; CDR3aa: CSAGGPFTDTQYF
abundance: many; v_gene: TRBV12-3/TRBV12-4; j_gene: TRBJ2-3; d_gene: NA; len: 14; CDR3nt: TGTGCCAGCAGACCCCGGGACAACACAGATACGCAGTATTTT; CDR3aa: CASRPRDNTDTQYF
abundance: many; v_gene: TRBV29-1; j_gene: TRBJ2-7; d_gene: NA; len: 13; CDR3nt: TGCAGCGCGTCAAGTGGGGGGATCTACGAGCAGTACTTC; CDR3aa: CSASSGGIYEQYF
abundance: NA; v_gene: TRBV28; j_gene: TRBJ2-7; d_gene: NA; len: 15; CDR3nt: TGTGCCAGCAGGCTAGGGGCGCCGAGCTCCTACGAGCAGTACTTC; CDR3aa: CASRLGAPSSYEQYF
abundance: NA; v_gene: TRBV18; j_gene: TRBJ2-6; d_gene: NA; len: 17; CDR3nt: TGTGCCAGCTCACCACGGGACACAAACTCTGGGGCCAACGTCCTGACTTTC; CDR3aa: CASSPRDTNSGANVLTF
abundance: NA; v_gene: TRBV21-1; j_gene: TRBJ2-3; d_gene: NA; len: 11; CDR3nt: TGTGCCGACGCCCCCCCTGCGGCGCAGTATTTT; CDR3aa: CADAPPAAQYF
abundance: NA; v_gene: TRBV12-3/TRBV12-4; j_gene: TRBJ2-7; d_gene: NA; len: 12; CDR3nt: TGTGCCAGCAGCCCCAGGTGGGTCGAGCAGTACTTC; CDR3aa: CASSPRWVEQYF
abundance: few; v_gene: TRBV6-1; j_gene: TRBJ2-1; d_gene: TRBD2; len: 14; CDR3nt: TGTGCCAGCCCACTAGCGGGGGGGCCTATTGAGCAGTTCTTC; CDR3aa: CASPLAGGPIEQFF
abundance: many; v_gene: TRBV6-1; j_gene: TRBJ2-1; d_gene: TRBD1; len: 14; CDR3nt: TGTGCCAGCAGTCCCGACAGGGTTCGCAATGAGCAGTTCTTC; CDR3aa: CASSPDRVRNEQFF
abundance: NA; v_gene: TRBV9; j_gene: TRBJ2-2; d_gene: NA; len: 13; CDR3nt: TGTGCCAGCAGCGGGACTGAAACCGGGGAGCTGTTTTTT; CDR3aa: CASSGTETGELFF
abundance: NA; v_gene: TRBV7-9; j_gene: TRBJ2-1; d_gene: TRBD2; len: 17; CDR3nt: TGTGCCAGCATATCCCGACTTGGCGGGGGGATCTACAATGAGCAGTTCTTC; CDR3aa: CASISRLGGGIYNEQFF
abundance: NA; v_gene: TRBV12-3/TRBV12-4; j_gene: TRBJ2-7; d_gene: TRBD1; len: 14; CDR3nt: TGTGCCAGCAGTGTGACAGGGAACCACTACGAGCAGTACTTC; CDR3aa: CASSVTGNHYEQYF
abundance: NA; v_gene: TRBV20-1; j_gene: TRBJ2-1; d_gene: NA; len: 15; CDR3nt: TGCAGTGCAACTCCACAGGGCCCGATTTACAATGAGCAGTTCTTC; CDR3aa: CSATPQGPIYNEQFF
abundance: many; v_gene: TRBV9; j_gene: TRBJ2-3; d_gene: NA; len: 13; CDR3nt: TGTGCCAGCAGTGGGACTAGCACAGATACGCAGTATTTT; CDR3aa: CASSGTSTDTQYF
abundance: NA; v_gene: TRBV7-8; j_gene: TRBJ2-7; d_gene: NA; len: 17; CDR3nt: TGTGCCAGCAGCCTCACGTCGGGCGGCGGGGTCCTGCACGAGCAGTACTTC; CDR3aa: CASSLTSGGGVLHEQYF
abundance: NA; v_gene: TRBV6-5; j_gene: TRBJ2-7; d_gene: TRBD1; len: 15; CDR3nt: TGTGCCAGCAGTTACGGGACAGATAACCCCTACGAGCAGTACTTC; CDR3aa: CASSYGTDNPYEQYF
abundance: NA; v_gene: TRBV6-1; j_gene: TRBJ2-5; d_gene: TRBD2; len: 16; CDR3nt: TGTGCCAGCAGCCCCGTATTAGCGGGGATCGAAGAGACCCAGTACTTC; CDR3aa: CASSPVLAGIEETQYF
abundance: NA; v_gene: TRBV20-1; j_gene: TRBJ1-5; d_gene: TRBD1; len: 14; CDR3nt: TGCAGTGCTAGGGGCAGGGGGACGAGTGGGCCCCAGCATTTT; CDR3aa: CSARGRGTSGPQHF
abundance: few; v_gene: TRBV10-2; j_gene: TRBJ2-1; d_gene: NA; len: 11; CDR3nt: TGCGCCAGCCATGATAGTGGTGAGCAGTTCTTC; CDR3aa: CASHDSGEQFF
abundance: NA; v_gene: TRBV27; j_gene: TRBJ2-1; d_gene: TRBD2; len: 14; CDR3nt: TGTGCCAGCAGTAGGGGACTAGCGGTGAATGAGCAGTTCTTC; CDR3aa: CASSRGLAVNEQFF